The clone carrying this T cell receptor beta chain was seen just once. The data were obtained in a study of T cell changes during pregnancy in multiple sclerosis. Trimming cost V 3 bases and J 5 bases; bases outside gene matches: 6. The CDR3 is 15 amino acids. The V gene's germline CDR1 is LNHDA and CDR2 SQIVND (reference sequence). Measured with immunoSEQ multiplex PCR; TCRdb has only the in-frame clones, and not every one. This sample has about 50,000 clones, with about 91% found just once. The genes are TRBV19 and TRBJ1-5; 8 bases line up with TRBD1. The sample here was CD8+ T cells from peripheral blood mononuclear cells, taken after pregnancy. This clonotype was sampled from a female donor with multiple sclerosis, enrolled in a pregnancy study. CDR3 sequence reads: CASSIRGQAHQPQHF. The CDR3 region has the DNA TGTGCCAGTAGTATTAGGGGACAGGCCCATCAGCCCCAGCATTTT.